These 23 T cell receptor beta chains share one sample of origin, sequenced in a study of cytomegalovirus exposure and HLA in healthy donors. This PCR relied on a set of 60 Vbeta primers and 13 Jbeta primers. Generated by immunoSEQ multiplex PCR, the TCRdb table keeps only in-frame clones and is missing some. This table holds about 120,000 clones, 81% found once. The sample comprised PBMCs. The receptors originated from a woman in her thirties or forties in good health and CMV-seronegative.

The CDR3 DNA is TGTGCCAGCAGTTTACTTGACAGGGGGCCAGCTTTCTTT. Translating it yields CASSLLDRGPAFF. The chain joins TRBV28 to TRBJ1-1, with TRBD1 identical over 10 bases. The CDR3 has 13 amino acids. The junction had 4 bases not matched to a gene; V was cut back by 2 bases and J by 10 bases. From germline, CDR1 is MDHEN and CDR2 SYDVKM. Combining the CDR3 with reference TRBV28 and TRBJ1-1 gives the whole variable domain DVKVTQSSRYLVKRTGEKVFLECVQDMDHENMFWYRQDPGLGLRLIYFSYDVKMKEKGDIPEGYSVSREKKERFSLILESASTNQTSMYLCASSLLDRGPAFFGQGTRLTVV.

This clone was observed once. The rearrangement joins TRBV19 to TRBJ1-1, with D possibly TRBD1 on 5 matching bases. Trimming left V 11 bases short and J 4 bases short, with 17 bases between. The CDR3 consists of 13 residues. Germline V gives CDR1 LNHDA, CDR2 SQIVND (reference sequence). CDR3 DNA sequence: TGTGCCTCATCCCCGTGGGGGGGCACTGAAGCTTTCTTT. Translating gives CASSPWGGTEAFF.

For the CDR3, the DNA is TGTGCCAGTACCGCAGGGGCGTGGACCGGGGAGCTGTTTTTT. This gives the protein CASTAGAWTGELFF. The V call is TRBV19, the J call TRBJ2-2, with TRBD1 as a possible D gene (6 bases). CDR3 length: 14 residues. Germline V CDR1 and CDR2: LNHDA, SQIVND (reference sequence). V was pared by 7 bases and J by 5 bases, with 14 bases between.

The chain links TRBV6-1 to TRBJ1-5; no clear D gene. The CDR3 runs 17 residues. Between the trimmed V and J ends, which lost 3 bases and 4 bases, there was a span of 19 bases. Looked up from germline, CDR1 is MNHNS and CDR2 is SASEGT. As DNA, the CDR3 is TGTGCCAGCAGTGACCGTTCTTGGGCCTCAACTAATCAGCCCCAGCATTTT. Translation: CASSDRSWASTNQPQHF.

The genes are TRBV6-6 and TRBJ1-2; tentative D call: TRBD1 (5 bases). V was shortened by 6 bases and J by 4 bases, with 12 bases between the two germline ends. Germline V gene lookup returns CDR1 MNHNY and CDR2 SVGAGI (reference sequence). The length of the CDR3 is 13 residues. The CDR3 loop reads CASRSGGGYGYTF. The CDR3, as DNA: TGTGCCAGCAGAAGTGGGGGAGGCTATGGCTACACCTTC.

The V and J genes are TRBV2 and TRBJ2-2, with D hard to call. Per the germline V gene, CDR1 is SNHLY and CDR2 is FYNNEI. This CDR3 has 15 residues. V was trimmed by 2 bases and J by 0 bases, leaving 7 bases between them. Here the CDR3 reads CASSEFYANTGELFF. DNA of the CDR3: TGTGCCAGCAGTGAATTCTACGCGAACACCGGGGAGCTGTTTTTT.

This chain connects TRBV9 to TRBJ2-2; 7 bases are a match to TRBD2. The junction had 3 bases not matched to a gene; V was cut back by 3 bases and J by 4 bases. This CDR3 is built from 14 residues. Looked up from germline, CDR1 is SGDLS and CDR2 is YYNGEE. In nucleotides, the CDR3 is TGTGCCAGCAGCGGGGGACTATCCACCGGGGAGCTGTTTTTT. Its protein product is CASSGGLSTGELFF.

This clone turned up a few times. Germline and junction disagree at one end, which may indicate a read error. The chain employs TRBV5-1 and TRBJ2-3; 8 bases agree with TRBD1. This CDR3 region has 15 residues. CDR1 SGHRS and CDR2 YFSETQ come from the germline V gene. The CDR3 sequence: CASSRRQGTTDTQYF. The CDR3, as DNA: TGTGCCAGCAGCCGAAGACAGGGGACCACAGATACGCAGTATTTT.

V and J are TRBV6-5 and TRBJ2-7, with TRBD1 identical over 9 bases. Germline CDR1 MNHEY, CDR2 SVGAGI. V lost 4 bases to trimming and J lost 3 bases; unmatched junction nucleotides: 4. The CDR3 is made up of 14 amino acids. This CDR3 is CASSSGTGFYEQYF. The CDR3 DNA reads TGTGCCAGCAGTTCAGGGACAGGGTTCTACGAGCAGTACTTC.

V usage is TRBV7-3 and J usage is TRBJ2-1, with D possibly matching TRBD2 (5 bases). Germline CDR1 SGHTA, CDR2 FQGTGA. The CDR3 runs to 15 residues. The ends were cut back, 5 bases at V and 1 base at J, with 12 bases in the middle. The chain's CDR3 is CASSPRTGSYNEQFF. CDR3 in DNA: TGTGCCAGCAGCCCCCGGACTGGGTCCTACAATGAGCAGTTCTTC.

This clone was seen more than once but under ten times. The sample contains more than one DNA sequence encoding this CDR3. The chain is built from TRBV7-9 and TRBJ1-1, with 9 nucleotides matching TRBD1. V lost 1 base, J lost 0 bases, and 0 bases stayed unmatched. The germline V gene encodes CDR1 SEHNR and CDR2 FQNEAQ (reference sequence). The length of the CDR3 is 15 residues. CDR3 in amino acids: CASSLGDRVNTEAFF. DNA for the CDR3: TGTGCCAGCAGCTTAGGGGACAGGGTGAACACTGAAGCTTTCTTT.

The gene calls are TRBV11-3 and TRBJ2-3; 9 bases are shared with TRBD2. V lost 0 bases to trimming and J lost 4 bases; unmatched junction nucleotides: 8. Germline V gene lookup returns CDR1 SGHNT and CDR2 YENEEA. The CDR3 has 17 amino acids. CDR3 bases: TGTGCCAGCAGCTTAGATCACCTAGCGGGATCGGCAGATACGCAGTATTTT. Protein sequence: CASSLDHLAGSADTQYF.

Only one count was recorded for this clone. The chain uses TRBV11-2 and TRBJ1-6, with 7 bases that match TRBD1. V gave up 5 bases and J gave up 7 bases; unmatched junction bases: 5. Germline V gene lookup returns CDR1 SGHAT and CDR2 FQNNGV. The CDR3 sequence is 14 residues long. The CDR3 reads CASSRDSANSPLHF. In DNA form, the CDR3 reads TGTGCCAGCAGCCGGGACAGTGCCAATTCACCCCTCCACTTT.

This sequence joins TRBV6-1 and TRBJ2-2, with D perhaps matching TRBD2 (6 bases). The CDR3 has 14 amino acids. Germline V gene data show CDR1 as MNHNS and CDR2 as SASEGT. V was shortened by 7 bases and J by 1 base, with 10 bases between the two germline ends. The CDR3 sequence is CASTRGLNTGELFF. The DNA for the CDR3 is TGTGCCAGCACGCGGGGCCTGAACACCGGGGAGCTGTTTTTT.

The chain uses TRBV6-1 and TRBJ2-5; 10 positions agree with TRBD2. Unmatched junction bases numbered 5, after V lost 5 bases and J lost 5 bases. This CDR3 has 14 residues. The germline V gene encodes CDR1 MNHNS and CDR2 SASEGT. The CDR3 DNA is TGTGCCAGCAGTCAGCGGGGGGGCTTGGAGACCCAGTACTTC. As protein: CASSQRGGLETQYF.

J is TRBJ2-7 and V is TRBV6-1; TRBD2 agrees at 10 bases. Germline CDR1 is MNHNS and CDR2 is SASEGT. This CDR3 has 16 amino acids. Losses at the gene ends were 2 bases for V and 6 bases for J; bases not matched to a gene: 10. CDR3 in amino acids: CASSETASGSLSEQYF. CDR3 sequence (DNA): TGTGCCAGCAGTGAAACGGCTAGCGGGAGTTTGTCCGAGCAGTACTTC.

This rearrangement joins TRBV19 to TRBJ1-1; possibly TRBD1 for D (5 bases). The germline V gene has CDR1 LNHDA and CDR2 SQIVND (reference sequence). The CDR3 is 13 amino acids. Trimming removed 4 bases from V and 10 bases from J, with 16 bases in between. CDR3 protein: CASSTRDSQRAFF. The CDR3 DNA reads TGTGCCAGTAGTACCCGGGACTCCCAGAGAGCTTTCTTT.

The chain is built from TRBV5-1 and TRBJ1-1, with TRBD1 identical over 7 bases. This CDR3 has 18 amino acids. Germline-derived CDR1 and CDR2 are SGHRS and YFSETQ. The V and J ends lost 4 bases and 0 bases, in that order; junction bases with no gene match: 15. The CDR3 DNA follows: TGCGCCAGCAGCCCTACCACGGGGACAGATAGAATGAACACTGAAGCTTTCTTT. Translation gives CASSPTTGTDRMNTEAFF.

In this sample, this clone turned up once. The V call is TRBV2, the J call TRBJ2-2; a possible D gene is TRBD1 (6 bases). The germline gives CDR1 SNHLY, CDR2 FYNNEI. Trimming removed 6 bases at V and 1 base at J, with 15 bases between. The CDR3 runs to 16 residues. Here the CDR3 DNA reads TGTGCCAGCAGGAAGGGTCCGGACAGGAACACCGGGGAGCTGTTTTTT. This sequence encodes CASRKGPDRNTGELFF.

This rearrangement joins TRBV6-1 to TRBJ1-6; tentative D call: TRBD1 (6 bases). The V and J ends lost 3 bases and 0 bases respectively, with 15 bases between them. The CDR3 contains 18 residues. Germline V gives CDR1 MNHNS, CDR2 SASEGT. CDR3 nucleotides: TGTGCCAGCAGTGAGGCCAGGGGTCTCTTCTCCTATAATTCACCCCTCCACTTT. It encodes CASSEARGLFSYNSPLHF.

CDR3 DNA sequence: TGCGCCAGCAGCTTGGAACGGCGGGAGCTCCACGAGCAGTACTTC. This sequence encodes CASSLERRELHEQYF. The chain employs TRBV5-1 and TRBJ2-7; 7 bases are shared with TRBD2. V shed 0 bases and J 5 bases; nucleotides not matched to a gene: 8. Germline assignment: CDR1 SGHRS and CDR2 YFSETQ. CDR3 length: 15 amino acids.

V is TRBV5-1 and J is TRBJ1-1, with D possibly TRBD1 on 5 matching bases. The V and J ends lost 4 bases and 6 bases respectively, with 13 bases between them. The germline CDR1 and CDR2 sequences are SGHRS and YFSETQ. The CDR3 length is 13 residues. The CDR3 is CASSAGFGAEAFF. CDR3 bases: TGCGCCAGCAGCGCAGGGTTCGGAGCTGAAGCTTTCTTT.

This clone was detected once. The chain carries TRBV7-9 and TRBJ2-1; 8 bases match TRBD2. V lost 3 bases and J lost 5; bases outside the gene matches: 9. CDR3 size: 16 residues. Germline V gene lookup returns CDR1 SEHNR and CDR2 FQNEAQ (reference sequence). The CDR3 region is CASSFLKRGSHNEQFF. The CDR3 region has the DNA TGTGCCAGCAGCTTCTTAAAGCGGGGGAGTCACAATGAGCAGTTCTTC.